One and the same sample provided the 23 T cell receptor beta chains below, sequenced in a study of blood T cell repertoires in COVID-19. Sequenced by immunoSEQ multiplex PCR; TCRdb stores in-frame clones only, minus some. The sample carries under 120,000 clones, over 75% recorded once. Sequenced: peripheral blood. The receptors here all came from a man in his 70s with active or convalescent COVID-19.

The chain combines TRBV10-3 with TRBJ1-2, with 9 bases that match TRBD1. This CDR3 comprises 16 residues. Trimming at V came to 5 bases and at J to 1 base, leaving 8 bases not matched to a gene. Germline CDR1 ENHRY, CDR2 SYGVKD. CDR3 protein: CAISRQGGIDNYGYTF. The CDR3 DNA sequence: TGTGCCATCAGTCGACAGGGGGGAATCGATAACTATGGCTACACCTTC.

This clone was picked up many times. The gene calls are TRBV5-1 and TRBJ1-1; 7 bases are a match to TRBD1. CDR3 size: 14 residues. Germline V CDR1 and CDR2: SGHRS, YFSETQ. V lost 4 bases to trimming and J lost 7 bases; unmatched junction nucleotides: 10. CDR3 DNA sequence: TGCGCCAGCAGCCCCCGACAGGGAAGGAGTGAAGCTTTCTTT. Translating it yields CASSPRQGRSEAFF.

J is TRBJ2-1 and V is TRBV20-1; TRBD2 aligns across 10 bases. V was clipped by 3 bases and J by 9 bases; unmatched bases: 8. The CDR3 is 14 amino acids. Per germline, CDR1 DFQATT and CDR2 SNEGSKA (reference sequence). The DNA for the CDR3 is TGCAGTGCTAGTACTAGCGGGACGTATAGTGAGCAGTTCTTC. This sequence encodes CSASTSGTYSEQFF.

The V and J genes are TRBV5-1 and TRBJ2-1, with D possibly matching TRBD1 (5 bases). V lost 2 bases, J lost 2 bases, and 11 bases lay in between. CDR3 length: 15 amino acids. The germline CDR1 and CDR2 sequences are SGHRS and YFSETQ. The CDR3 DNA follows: TGCGCCAGCAGCTTCCAGGGTAGTCCCTACAATGAGCAGTTCTTC. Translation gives CASSFQGSPYNEQFF.

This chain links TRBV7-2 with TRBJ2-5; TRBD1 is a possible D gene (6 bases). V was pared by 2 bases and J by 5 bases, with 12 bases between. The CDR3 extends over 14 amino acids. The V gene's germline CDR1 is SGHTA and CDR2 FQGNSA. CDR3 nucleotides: TGTGCCAGCAGCTTAACAGGGATAATGGAGACCCAGTACTTC. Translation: CASSLTGIMETQYF.

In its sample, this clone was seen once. CDR3 in amino acids: CASSLTGLLNTEAFF. CDR3 DNA sequence: TGTGCCAGTAGCCTAACAGGGCTCTTGAACACTGAAGCTTTCTTT. The chain recombines TRBV19 with TRBJ1-1; a weak D match, TRBD1 (6 bases). The V gene's germline CDR1 is LNHDA and CDR2 SQIVND (reference sequence). CDR3 length: 15 residues. Trimming pared 6 bases from V and 0 bases from J, leaving 14 bases between.

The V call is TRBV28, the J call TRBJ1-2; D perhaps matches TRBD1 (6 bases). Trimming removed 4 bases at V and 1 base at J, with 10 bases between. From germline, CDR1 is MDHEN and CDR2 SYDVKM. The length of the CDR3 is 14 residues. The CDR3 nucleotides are TGTGCCAGCAGTTCGGGACACAATAACTATGGCTACACCTTC. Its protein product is CASSSGHNNYGYTF.

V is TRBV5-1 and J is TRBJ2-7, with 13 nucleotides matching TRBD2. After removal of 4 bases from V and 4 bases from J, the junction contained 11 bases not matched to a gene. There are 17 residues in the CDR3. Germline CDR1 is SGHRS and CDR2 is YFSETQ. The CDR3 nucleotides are TGCGCCAGCAGCGCAGTCAGTGGGACTAGCGGGGTATACGAGCAGTACTTC. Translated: CASSAVSGTSGVYEQYF. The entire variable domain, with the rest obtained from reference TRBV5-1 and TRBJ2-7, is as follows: KAGVTQTPRYLIKTRGQQVTLSCSPISGHRSVSWYQQTPGQGLQFLFEYFSETQRNKGNFPGRFSGRQFSNSRSEMNVSTLELGDSALYLCASSAVSGTSGVYEQYFGPGTRLTVT.

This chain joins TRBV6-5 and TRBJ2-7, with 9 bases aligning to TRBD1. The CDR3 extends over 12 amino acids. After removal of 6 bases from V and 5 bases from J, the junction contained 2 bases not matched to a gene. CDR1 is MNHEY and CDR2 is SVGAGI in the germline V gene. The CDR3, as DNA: TGTGCCAGCAGCAGACAGGGGGACGAGCAGTACTTC. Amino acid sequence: CASSRQGDEQYF.

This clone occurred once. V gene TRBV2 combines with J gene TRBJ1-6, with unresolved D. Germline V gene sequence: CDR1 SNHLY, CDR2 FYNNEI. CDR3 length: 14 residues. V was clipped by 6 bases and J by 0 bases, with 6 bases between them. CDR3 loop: CASRENSYNSPLHF. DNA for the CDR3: TGTGCCAGCAGGGAGAACTCCTATAATTCACCCCTCCACTTT.

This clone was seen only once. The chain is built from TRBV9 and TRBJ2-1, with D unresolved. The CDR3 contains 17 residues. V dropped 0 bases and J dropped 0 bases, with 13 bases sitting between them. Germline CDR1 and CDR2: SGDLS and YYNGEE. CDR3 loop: CASSVDSNSLSYNEQFF. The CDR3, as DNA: TGTGCCAGCAGCGTAGATTCAAATTCACTCTCCTACAATGAGCAGTTCTTC. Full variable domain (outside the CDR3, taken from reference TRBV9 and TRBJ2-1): DSGVTQTPKHLITATGQRVTLRCSPRSGDLSVYWYQQSLDQGLQFLIQYYNGEERAKGNILERFSAQQFPDLHSELNLSSLELGDSALYFCASSVDSNSLSYNEQFFGPGTRLTVL.

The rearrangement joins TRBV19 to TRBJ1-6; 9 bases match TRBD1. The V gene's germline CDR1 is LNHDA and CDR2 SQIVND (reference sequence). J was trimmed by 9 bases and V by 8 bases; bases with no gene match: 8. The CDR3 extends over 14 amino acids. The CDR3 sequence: CASATGQGVSPLHF. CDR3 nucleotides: TGTGCCAGTGCAACGGGACAGGGTGTTTCACCCCTCCACTTT.

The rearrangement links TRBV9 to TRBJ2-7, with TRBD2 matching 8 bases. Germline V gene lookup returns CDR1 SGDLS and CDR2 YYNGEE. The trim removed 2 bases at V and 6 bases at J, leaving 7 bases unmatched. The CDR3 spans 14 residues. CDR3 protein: CASSVSGTSAEQYF. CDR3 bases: TGTGCCAGCAGCGTCTCCGGGACTAGTGCCGAGCAGTACTTC.

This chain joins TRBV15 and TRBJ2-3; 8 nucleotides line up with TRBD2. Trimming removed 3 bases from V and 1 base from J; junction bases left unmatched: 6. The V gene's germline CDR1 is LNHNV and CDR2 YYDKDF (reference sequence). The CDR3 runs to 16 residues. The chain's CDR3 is CATSSYSGARTDTQYF. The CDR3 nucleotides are TGTGCCACCAGCAGCTATAGCGGGGCCCGCACAGATACGCAGTATTTT.

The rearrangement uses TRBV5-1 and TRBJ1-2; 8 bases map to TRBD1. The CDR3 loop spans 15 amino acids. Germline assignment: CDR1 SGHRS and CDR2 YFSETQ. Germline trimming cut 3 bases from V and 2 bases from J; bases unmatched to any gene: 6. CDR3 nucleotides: TGCGCCAGCAGCTCTCAGGGACAGGAAAACTATGGCTACACCTTC. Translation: CASSSQGQENYGYTF.

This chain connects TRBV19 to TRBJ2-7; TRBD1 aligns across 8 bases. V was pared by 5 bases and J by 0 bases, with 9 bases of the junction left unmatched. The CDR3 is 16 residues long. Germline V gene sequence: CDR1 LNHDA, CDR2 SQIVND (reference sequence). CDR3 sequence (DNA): TGTGCCAGTAGTGCAGGGACAGGCCAAAGCTCCTACGAGCAGTACTTC. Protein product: CASSAGTGQSSYEQYF.

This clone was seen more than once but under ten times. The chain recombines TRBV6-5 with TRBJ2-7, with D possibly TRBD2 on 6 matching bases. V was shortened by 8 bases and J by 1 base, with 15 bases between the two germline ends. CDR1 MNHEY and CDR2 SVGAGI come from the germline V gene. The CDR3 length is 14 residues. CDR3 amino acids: CASLSGDSSYEQYF. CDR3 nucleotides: TGTGCCAGCCTCTCGGGAGACTCGTCCTACGAGCAGTACTTC.

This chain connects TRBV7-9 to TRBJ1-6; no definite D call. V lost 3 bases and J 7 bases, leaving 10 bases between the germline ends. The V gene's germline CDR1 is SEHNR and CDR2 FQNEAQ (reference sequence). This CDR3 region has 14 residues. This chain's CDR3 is CASSFRGDNSPLHF. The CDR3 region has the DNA TGTGCCAGCAGCTTTCGGGGTGACAATTCACCCCTCCACTTT.

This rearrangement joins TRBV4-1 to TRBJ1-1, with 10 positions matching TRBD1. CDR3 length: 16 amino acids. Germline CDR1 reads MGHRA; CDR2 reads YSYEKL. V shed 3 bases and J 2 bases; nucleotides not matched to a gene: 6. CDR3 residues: CASSQGTGAINTEAFF. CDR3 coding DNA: TGCGCCAGCAGCCAGGGGACAGGGGCCATTAACACTGAAGCTTTCTTT.

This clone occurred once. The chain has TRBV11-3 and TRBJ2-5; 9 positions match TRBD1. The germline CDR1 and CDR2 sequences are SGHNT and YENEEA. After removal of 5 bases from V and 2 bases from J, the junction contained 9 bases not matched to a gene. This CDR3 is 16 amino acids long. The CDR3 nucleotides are TGTGCCAGCAGCCTCGGACAGGGGACAGGTCAAGAGACCCAGTACTTC. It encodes CASSLGQGTGQETQYF.

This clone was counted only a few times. The CDR3 nucleotides read TGTGCCAGCAGCTTAAGTGACGGGCAGCCCCAGCATTTT. Translation gives CASSLSDGQPQHF. This chain links TRBV7-9 with TRBJ1-5; no firm D call. Germline V gives CDR1 SEHNR, CDR2 FQNEAQ (reference sequence). The CDR3 totals 13 residues. The ends were cut back, 2 bases at V and 7 bases at J, with 9 bases in the middle.

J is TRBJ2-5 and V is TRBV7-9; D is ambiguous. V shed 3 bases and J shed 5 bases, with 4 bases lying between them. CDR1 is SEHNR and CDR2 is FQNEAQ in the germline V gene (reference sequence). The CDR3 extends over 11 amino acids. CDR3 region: CASSFIETQYF. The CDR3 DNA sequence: TGTGCCAGCAGCTTTATCGAGACCCAGTACTTC.

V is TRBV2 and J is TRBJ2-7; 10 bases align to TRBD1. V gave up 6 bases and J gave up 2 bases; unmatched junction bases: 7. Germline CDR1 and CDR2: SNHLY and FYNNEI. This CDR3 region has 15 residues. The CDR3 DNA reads TGTGCCAGCAGAGACAGGGGGCTGGGGGCCTACGAGCAGTACTTC. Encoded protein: CASRDRGLGAYEQYF. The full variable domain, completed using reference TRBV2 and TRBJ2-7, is EPEVTQTPSHQVTQMGQEVILRCVPISNHLYFYWYRQILGQKVEFLVSFYNNEISEKSEIFDDQFSVERPDGSNFTLKIRSTKLEDSAMYFCASRDRGLGAYEQYFGPGTRLTVT.